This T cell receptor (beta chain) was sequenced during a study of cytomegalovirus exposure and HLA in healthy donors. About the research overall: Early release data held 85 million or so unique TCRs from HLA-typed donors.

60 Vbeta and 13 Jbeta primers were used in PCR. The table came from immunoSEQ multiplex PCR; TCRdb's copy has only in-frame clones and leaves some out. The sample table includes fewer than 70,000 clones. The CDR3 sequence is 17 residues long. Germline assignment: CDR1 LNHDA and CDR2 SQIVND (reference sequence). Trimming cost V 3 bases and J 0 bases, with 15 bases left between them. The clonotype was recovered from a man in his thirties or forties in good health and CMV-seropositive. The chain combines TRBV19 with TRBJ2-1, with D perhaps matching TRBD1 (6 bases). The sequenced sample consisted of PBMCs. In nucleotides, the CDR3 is TGTGCCAGTAGTATGAGGGGACAACCGAGCTCCTACAATGAGCAGTTCTTC. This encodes CASSMRGQPSSYNEQFF. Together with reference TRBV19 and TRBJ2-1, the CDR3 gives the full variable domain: DGGITQSPKYLFRKEGQNVTLSCEQNLNHDAMYWYRQDPGQGLRLIYYSQIVNDFQKGDIAEGYSVSREKKESFPLTVTSAQKNPTAFYLCASSMRGQPSSYNEQFFGPGTRLTVL.